The sequence of this TCR beta chain was determined in a study of human T cells and chemical hapten exposure. The study, taken as a whole, reports: The formation of large CDR3 similarity clusters by expanded TCRs significantly exceeded that of controls.

A word on this clonotype: Its antigen is as yet unknown.

The CDR3 length is 15 residues. The ends lost 3 bases at V and 4 bases at J; junction bases unmatched: 7. Germline assignment: CDR1 SGHRS and CDR2 YFSETQ. Time point here: patch test 1, 2 weeks after DPC sensitization. Treatment described: therapeutic diphenylcyclopropenone sensitization with weekly scalp DPC. TCRdb reprocessed the RACE reads with MiXCR, giving one entry per CDR3 protein. This table holds more than 70,000 distinct CDR3 sequences, 10% to 15% found once. The source was whole blood, collected in connection with sensitization to the hapten diphenylcyclopropenone (DPC). The chain couples TRBV5-1 to TRBJ1-3, with 7 bases aligning to TRBD1. The receptor's source is a woman aged 60-75 years with alopecia areata. Some clones in this sample may be carry-over from other donors' samples. DNA for the CDR3: TGCGCCAGCAGCTCGGGAGACAGGGCCGGAAACACCATATATTTT. It specifies CASSSGDRAGNTIYF. The variable domain in full, completed from reference TRBV5-1 and TRBJ1-3, reads KAGVTQTPRYLIKTRGQQVTLSCSPISGHRSVSWYQQTPGQGLQFLFEYFSETQRNKGNFPGRFSGRQFSNSRSEMNVSTLELGDSALYLCASSSGDRAGNTIYFGEGSWLTVV.